These T cell receptor beta chains were read from a single sample in a study of blood T cell repertoires in COVID-19. Sequencing used immunoSEQ multiplex PCR; TCRdb keeps in-frame clones, though not all of them. The sample carries roughly 53,000 clones, around 87% recorded once. The specimen was peripheral blood. The receptor source for this set is a woman at least 80 years old with COVID-19, enrolled during active disease. Both conserved end residues are trimmed from each CDR3. Fields, in order: V gene, CDR3 protein.

v_gene: TRBV19
CDR3aa: ASSIEAGDYSTEAF

v_gene: TRBV18
CDR3aa: ASSTRDSYEQY

v_gene: TRBV7-6
CDR3aa: ASSSTSGTYEQY

v_gene: TRBV29-1
CDR3aa: SVEPSGAAAAF

v_gene: TRBV19
CDR3aa: ASSIFLGAGQPQH

v_gene: TRBV18
CDR3aa: ASSPSPPTGWSGTGELF

v_gene: TRBV5-4
CDR3aa: ASSLAGQVTPHGYT

v_gene: TRBV6-5
CDR3aa: ASSYRITGTGELF

v_gene: TRBV19
CDR3aa: ASSPGASGGSLMWSYNEQF

v_gene: TRBV4-1
CDR3aa: ASSQASYEQF

v_gene: TRBV28
CDR3aa: ASSLQQGNSPLH

v_gene: TRBV12-5
CDR3aa: ASGLGGREETQY

v_gene: TRBV27
CDR3aa: ASSQLRDRAKGQF

v_gene: TRBV7-6
CDR3aa: ASSLNPTSARTDTQY

v_gene: TRBV6-1
CDR3aa: ASSESSGGAETQY

v_gene: TRBV9
CDR3aa: ASSVEGLGYT

v_gene: TRBV9
CDR3aa: ASSRGGAFNEQF